Shown below are 23 T cell receptor beta chains from a single sample sequenced in a study of PD-1 blockade in classical Hodgkin lymphoma. Sequencing was performed with immunoSEQ multiplex PCR; in TCRdb, only in-frame clones are kept and a portion is missing. Of roughly 41,000 clones detected, about 86% appear once; the ten largest clones hold 7% to 8%. Every patient experienced relapse after autologous stem cell transplantation, and brentuximab vedotin exposure varied. The sample was peripheral blood mononuclear cells (PBMCs), taken before the second cycle of nivolumab. These receptors were taken from a human donor with classical Hodgkin lymphoma.

The V and J genes are TRBV12-2 and TRBJ2-1. TRBV12-2 is tagged as a pseudogene. The CDR3 is 23 amino acids. The CDR3 protein is CASRLAREDTAGRKLVCYNEQFF. DNA of the CDR3: TGTGCAAGTCGCTTAGCGAGGGAAGACACGGCAGGGCGGAAACTAGTTTGCTACAATGAGCAGTTCTTC.

J is TRBJ2-7 and V is TRBV2; 8 bases are a match to TRBD1. Germline CDR1 reads SNHLY; CDR2 reads FYNNEI. There are 14 residues in the CDR3. Trimming at V came to 7 bases and at J to 4 bases, leaving 9 bases not matched to a gene. The CDR3 DNA is TGTGCCAGCACCTCACAGGGGGTGGGATACGAGCAGTACTTC. Its translation is CASTSQGVGYEQYF.

The chain joins TRBV7-9 to TRBJ2-5, with TRBD1 identical over 11 bases. V was clipped by 4 bases and J by 6 bases; unmatched bases: 7. The V gene's germline CDR1 is SEHNR and CDR2 FQNEAQ (reference sequence). CDR3 length equals 15 residues. CDR3 loop: CASSSRTGGAKTQYF. DNA for the CDR3: TGTGCCAGCAGCTCTAGGACAGGGGGCGCGAAGACCCAGTACTTC. Together with reference TRBV7-9 and TRBJ2-5, the CDR3 gives the full variable domain: DTGVSQNPRHKITKRGQNVTFRCDPISEHNRLYWYRQTLGQGPEFLTYFQNEAQLEKSRLLSDRFSAERPKGSFSTLEIQRTEQGDSAMYLCASSSRTGGAKTQYFGPGTRLLVL.

This chain links TRBV10-3 with TRBJ2-6; TRBD2 might be the D (6 bases). Germline V gives CDR1 ENHRY, CDR2 SYGVKD. This CDR3 spans 17 amino acids. The V end was cut by 9 bases, the J end by 0 bases, with 18 bases between. The CDR3 loop reads CAINRDSQYSGANVLTF. The CDR3 DNA is TGTGCCATAAATCGGGACTCTCAATACTCTGGGGCCAACGTCCTGACTTTC.

This chain links TRBV29-1 with TRBJ1-1; D is uncertain. V lost 4 bases and J lost 6, with 15 bases in between. The germline CDR1 and CDR2 sequences are SQVTM and ANQGSEA. The CDR3 loop spans 13 amino acids. CDR3 DNA sequence: TGCAGCGTTGTGACGTCGCGGGCGGCTGAAGCTTTCTTT. Translation: CSVVTSRAAEAFF.

CDR3 DNA: TGTGCCAGCAGCGTAAGGTCTAGCGGCACCACAGATACGCAGTATTTT. Its protein is CASSVRSSGTTDTQYF. The gene calls are TRBV9 and TRBJ2-3; TRBD2 agrees at 7 bases. The CDR3 is 16 residues long. V lost 1 base, J lost 2 bases, and 7 bases stayed unmatched. Per the germline V gene, CDR1 is SGDLS and CDR2 is YYNGEE.

This chain uses TRBV18 with TRBJ1-1, with D unresolved. Germline V CDR1 and CDR2: KGHSH, LQKENI. Trimming stripped 3 bases from V and 6 bases from J, with 11 bases between. This CDR3 comprises 13 residues. In DNA, the CDR3 is TGTGCCAGCTCACCTCCAACTAGGGCTGAAGCTTTCTTT. Translated, it gives CASSPPTRAEAFF.

The chain joins TRBV5-6 to TRBJ2-1; 11 bases align to TRBD2. In germline, CDR1 is SGHDT, CDR2 YYEEEE. The CDR3 is made up of 17 amino acids. Trimming took 4 bases from V and 0 from J; bases not matched to a gene: 6. The CDR3 reads CASSPGLAASSYNEQFF. The CDR3 DNA is TGTGCCAGCAGCCCGGGACTAGCGGCGAGCTCCTACAATGAGCAGTTCTTC. Filled out from reference TRBV5-6 and TRBJ2-1, the complete variable domain reads DAGVTQSPTHLIKTRGQQVTLRCSPKSGHDTVSWYQQALGQGPQFIFQYYEEEERQRGNFPDRFSGHQFPNYSSELNVNALLLGDSALYLCASSPGLAASSYNEQFFGPGTRLTVL.

The CDR3 DNA sequence: TGTGCCAGCAGCGCCCTGGGACTAGCGGGTCCCTACGAGCAGTACTTC. It is translated as CASSALGLAGPYEQYF. V gene TRBV9 combines with J gene TRBJ2-7, with TRBD2 identical over 12 bases. Unmatched junction bases numbered 6, after V lost 3 bases and J lost 2 bases. Germline loops: CDR1 SGDLS, CDR2 YYNGEE. The CDR3 has 16 amino acids.

The rearrangement uses TRBV10-3 and TRBJ2-7; D ambiguous. This CDR3 region has 11 residues. V was clipped by 8 bases and J by 4 bases, with 9 bases between them. Germline CDR1 ENHRY, CDR2 SYGVKD. This CDR3 reads CAIGFGYEQYF. CDR3 bases: TGTGCCATCGGATTTGGATACGAGCAGTACTTC.

The chain couples TRBV14 to TRBJ2-7, with 10 positions matching TRBD1. Unmatched junction bases numbered 5, after V lost 1 base and J lost 2 bases. The germline gives CDR1 SGHDN, CDR2 FVKESK. The CDR3 runs to 16 residues. CDR3: CASSQGGTGVPYEQYF. The DNA of the CDR3 is TGTGCCAGCAGCCAAGGTGGGACAGGGGTCCCCTACGAGCAGTACTTC.

This clone was seen just once. The chain links TRBV25-1 to TRBJ2-5; D not resolved. Germline V gene data show CDR1 as MGHDK and CDR2 as SYGVNS. V was clipped by 1 base and J by 4 bases, with 10 bases between them. This CDR3 has 14 residues. CDR3 DNA sequence: TGTGCCAGCAGTGAATTAGGCGGTCGAGAGACCCAGTACTTC. Amino acid sequence: CASSELGGRETQYF.

The gene calls are TRBV18 and TRBJ2-7, with TRBD1 matching over 10 bases. V was pared by 3 bases and J by 4 bases, with 9 bases of the junction left unmatched. Germline V gene lookup returns CDR1 KGHSH and CDR2 LQKENI. The CDR3 is 16 residues long. The chain's CDR3 is CASSPPGTGVLYEQYF. CDR3 coding DNA: TGTGCCAGCTCACCCCCCGGGACAGGGGTATTATACGAGCAGTACTTC.

The DNA of the CDR3 is TGTGCCAGCAGTTTATCGTTTTCCGGGACTAATCAGCCCCAGCATTTT. Amino acids: CASSLSFSGTNQPQHF. This rearrangement joins TRBV27 to TRBJ1-5; maybe TRBD1 (5 bases). Trimming removed 0 bases from V and 4 bases from J, with 13 bases in between. The V gene's germline CDR1 is MNHEY and CDR2 SMNVEV (reference sequence). The CDR3 runs 16 residues.

A remark on this clone: The same CDR3 can be traced to other DNA sequences in this sample. The V call is TRBV6-4, the J call TRBJ2-1, with D maybe TRBD2 (5 bases). The CDR3 has 15 residues. CDR1 and CDR2 from the germline V gene are MRHNA and SNTAGT. With 4 bases removed from V and 0 bases from J, the gap between germline ends came to 10 bases. The CDR3 DNA follows: TGTGCCAGCAGTGCCAGCGGTAGCTCCTACAATGAGCAGTTCTTC. This codes for CASSASGSSYNEQFF.

The chain's CDR3 is CASSEILGAEDTQYF. Here the CDR3 DNA reads TGCGCCAGCAGTGAAATCCTCGGGGCTGAAGATACGCAGTATTTT. The genes are TRBV10-1 and TRBJ2-3, with D perhaps given as TRBD1 or TRBD2 (5 bases each). This CDR3 is 15 amino acids long. Germline CDR1 WNHNN, CDR2 SYGVQD (reference sequence). Trimming pared 3 bases from V and 5 bases from J, leaving 15 bases between.

The rearrangement joins TRBV7-3 to TRBJ2-1; the D call may be TRBD1 or TRBD2 (6 bases each). The CDR3 is 16 amino acids. Germline V gene data show CDR1 as SGHTA and CDR2 as FQGTGA. Trimming pared 2 bases from V and 7 bases from J, leaving 18 bases between. The CDR3 bases are TGTGCCAGCAGCTTATTGTTCGGGGGCTCAGTTAATGAGCAGTTCTTC. Translated: CASSLLFGGSVNEQFF.

This sequence joins TRBV5-6 and TRBJ2-2; the D call may be TRBD1 or TRBD2 (5 bases each). Trimming left V 4 bases short and J 4 bases short, with 14 bases between. The V gene's germline CDR1 is SGHDT and CDR2 YYEEEE. This CDR3 contains 15 residues. The CDR3 is CASSRIKGPTGELFF. As DNA, the CDR3 is TGTGCCAGCAGCCGAATAAAGGGACCCACCGGGGAGCTGTTTTTT.

The chain couples TRBV2 to TRBJ2-3; no clear D. This CDR3 is built from 16 residues. Looked up from germline, CDR1 is SNHLY and CDR2 is FYNNEI. The V end was cut by 5 bases, the J end by 1 base, with 16 bases between. Here the CDR3 reads CASSRPTQRGTDTQYF. CDR3 nucleotides: TGTGCCAGCAGTCGACCGACCCAAAGGGGCACAGATACGCAGTATTTT. Combining the CDR3 with reference TRBV2 and TRBJ2-3 gives the whole variable domain EPEVTQTPSHQVTQMGQEVILRCVPISNHLYFYWYRQILGQKVEFLVSFYNNEISEKSEIFDDQFSVERPDGSNFTLKIRSTKLEDSAMYFCASSRPTQRGTDTQYFGPGTRLTVL.

Comment on this clone: A read error may produce the germline difference seen at one junction end. The genes are TRBV5-1 and TRBJ1-5; D possibly corresponds to TRBD1 (5 bases). CDR1 is SGHRS, CDR2 YFSETQ, per germline. The CDR3 runs 14 residues. CDR3 sequence reads: CASGLEGGNQPQHF. The CDR3 nucleotides are TGCGCCAGCGGCTTGGAAGGGGGCAATCAGCCCCAGCATTTT.

The chain has TRBV18 and TRBJ2-7; perhaps TRBD1 as D (5 bases). Trimming cost V 3 bases and J 3 bases, with 9 bases left between them. Germline V lookup: CDR1 KGHSH, CDR2 LQKENI. The CDR3 has 13 residues. CDR3 loop: CASSPTTGYEQYF. In DNA, the CDR3 is TGTGCCAGCTCACCCACTACAGGCTACGAGCAGTACTTC.

The V call is TRBV29-1, the J call TRBJ2-3; possibly TRBD2 for D (6 bases). Looked up from germline, CDR1 is SQVTM and CDR2 is ANQGSEA. The CDR3 runs to 15 residues. Between the trimmed V and J ends, which lost 4 bases and 2 bases, there was a span of 16 bases. This CDR3 reads CSVAGVSGYTDTQYF. The DNA for the CDR3 is TGCAGCGTTGCCGGGGTTAGCGGATACACAGATACGCAGTATTTT.

The gene calls are TRBV18 and TRBJ2-3, with TRBD1 matching 8 bases. Losses at the gene ends were 6 bases for V and 2 bases for J; bases not matched to a gene: 10. Germline values: CDR1 KGHSH, CDR2 LQKENI. This CDR3 spans 16 amino acids. Here the CDR3 DNA reads TGTGCCAGCTCTTCGGACAGGGTGAGGGTCACAGATACGCAGTATTTT. Translated: CASSSDRVRVTDTQYF.